The T cell receptor (beta chain) described here comes from a study of T cell changes during pregnancy in multiple sclerosis. CDR3 length equals 17 residues. Trimming removed 5 bases from V and 0 bases from J, with 14 bases in between. The V gene's germline CDR1 is LNHDA and CDR2 SQIVND (reference sequence). TCRdb's table, derived via immunoSEQ multiplex PCR, lists solely in-frame clones and lacks some. This sample has around 31,000 clones, with approximately 90% found just once. The sample here was CD4+ T cells from peripheral blood mononuclear cells, taken in the first trimester of pregnancy. J is TRBJ1-6 and V is TRBV19; D possibly corresponds to TRBD1 (6 bases). The receptor's source is a female donor with multiple sclerosis, enrolled in a pregnancy study. The CDR3 DNA reads as TGTGCCAGTAGTCGTGGGACACCGAGCTCCTATAATTCACCCCTCCACTTT. This translates into CASSRGTPSSYNSPLHF.